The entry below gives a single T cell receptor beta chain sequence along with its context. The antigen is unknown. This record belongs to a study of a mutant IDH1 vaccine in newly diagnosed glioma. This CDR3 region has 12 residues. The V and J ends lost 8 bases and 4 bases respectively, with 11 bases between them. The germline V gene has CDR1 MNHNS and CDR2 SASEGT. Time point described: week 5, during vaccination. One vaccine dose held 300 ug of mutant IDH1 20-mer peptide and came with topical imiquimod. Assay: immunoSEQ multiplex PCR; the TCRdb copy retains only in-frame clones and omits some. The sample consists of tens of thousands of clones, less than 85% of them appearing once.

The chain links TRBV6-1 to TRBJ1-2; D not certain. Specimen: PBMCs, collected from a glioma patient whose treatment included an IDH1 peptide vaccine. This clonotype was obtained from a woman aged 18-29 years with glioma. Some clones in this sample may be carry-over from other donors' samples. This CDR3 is CASVGRSYGYTF. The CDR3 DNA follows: TGTGCCAGCGTTGGGAGATCCTATGGCTACACCTTC.